The 9 T cell receptor beta chains below come from one sample, sequenced in a study of response to subunit inactivated influenza vaccine. MiXCR, applied by TCRdb to the RT-PCR reads, yields one record per CDR3 protein. This sample has more than 450,000 distinct CDR3 sequences, with 11% found just once. These records were also assigned to another study, of T cells expressing NK-cell markers. In that study: Synthesis of TCR beta cDNA relied on 5'RACE template switching carrying UMIs.

Sample: PBMCs from blood, taken on the day of vaccination. These receptor sequences come from a man aged 50 to 59 who received an inactivated influenza vaccine.

This clonotype was seen at least ten times. The DNA for the CDR3 is TGTGCCAGCAGCCATCGCCTCGGACTAGCGGACCACACCGGGGAGCTGTTTTTT. Encoded protein: CASSHRLGLADHTGELFF. The J gene is TRBJ2-2, the V gene TRBV14, with TRBD2 identical over 10 bases. The CDR3 has 18 residues. The V gene's germline CDR1 is SGHDN and CDR2 FVKESK. Unmatched junction bases numbered 10, after V lost 3 bases and J lost 3 bases.

Here the CDR3 reads CASSPGLAGSVETQYF. In DNA form, the CDR3 reads TGTGCCAGCAGTCCTGGACTAGCGGGGAGCGTGGAGACCCAGTACTTC. The chain joins TRBV27 to TRBJ2-5; the match to TRBD2 covers 12 bases. The CDR3 is made up of 16 amino acids. With V trimmed by 5 bases and J by 5 bases, 9 bases remained unmatched. Germline loops: CDR1 MNHEY, CDR2 SMNVEV (reference sequence).

This clonotype was seen a few times. The V call is TRBV6-1, the J call TRBJ2-3, with D maybe TRBD2 (5 bases). Germline CDR1 reads MNHNS; CDR2 reads SASEGT. The CDR3 covers 15 residues. Trimming left V 6 bases short and J 0 bases short, with 13 bases between. In DNA, the CDR3 is TGTGCCAGCAGGGCGACTATGGCTAGCACAGATACGCAGTATTTT. Its protein is CASRATMASTDTQYF.

With regard to this clonotype: One end of the junction varies from germline; a read error may be responsible. The gene calls are TRBV28 and TRBJ2-2; 8 positions agree with TRBD1. Germline loops: CDR1 MDHEN, CDR2 SYDVKM. The CDR3 is 16 amino acids. For the CDR3, the DNA is TGTGCCATCAGTCAAACAGGGGGTGCGAACACCGGGGAGCTGTTTTTT. It specifies CAISQTGGANTGELFF.

This clonotype was counted many times. The chain recombines TRBV4-1 with TRBJ2-3; the match to TRBD1 covers 8 bases. This CDR3 has 15 residues. Germline V gene lookup returns CDR1 MGHRA and CDR2 YSYEKL. Trimming took 4 bases from V and 2 from J; bases not matched to a gene: 5. CDR3 protein: CASSRDRYPTDTQYF. The CDR3, as DNA: TGCGCCAGCAGCCGGGACAGGTACCCCACAGATACGCAGTATTTT.

This clonotype was detected ten times or more. The chain joins TRBV7-6 to TRBJ2-1; unclear D gene. V was shortened by 2 bases and J by 3 bases, with 5 bases between the two germline ends. Germline lookup yields CDR1 SGHVS and CDR2 FNYEAQ. The CDR3 sequence is 13 residues long. CDR3 nucleotide sequence: TGTGCCAGCAGCTTATCCGTCTACAATGAGCAGTTCTTC. This codes for CASSLSVYNEQFF.

The chain uses TRBV24-1 and TRBJ2-1; perhaps TRBD1 as D (6 bases). The germline gives CDR1 KGHDR, CDR2 SFDVKD. CDR3 size: 13 residues. V lost 7 bases to trimming and J lost 3 bases, with 9 bases between them. The CDR3: CATSGTLYNEQFF. The DNA for the CDR3 is TGTGCCACCAGCGGGACACTCTACAATGAGCAGTTCTTC.

The chain employs TRBV18 and TRBJ2-1; D is ambiguous. This CDR3 has 15 amino acids. V was cut by 0 bases and J by 2 bases, with 8 bases left in between. CDR1 KGHSH and CDR2 LQKENI come from the germline V gene. The DNA for the CDR3 is TGTGCCAGCTCACCACCCCAGAGACCCTACAATGAGCAGTTCTTC. It codes for CASSPPQRPYNEQFF.

This clonotype was seen only a few times. The chain is built from TRBV20-1 and TRBJ2-5; D gene unclear. There are 13 residues in the CDR3. CDR1 DFQATT and CDR2 SNEGSKA come from the germline V gene (reference sequence). V dropped 2 bases and J dropped 0 bases, with 7 bases sitting between them. The CDR3 loop is CSARPPHQETQYF. The CDR3 DNA is TGCAGTGCTAGACCACCTCACCAAGAGACCCAGTACTTC.